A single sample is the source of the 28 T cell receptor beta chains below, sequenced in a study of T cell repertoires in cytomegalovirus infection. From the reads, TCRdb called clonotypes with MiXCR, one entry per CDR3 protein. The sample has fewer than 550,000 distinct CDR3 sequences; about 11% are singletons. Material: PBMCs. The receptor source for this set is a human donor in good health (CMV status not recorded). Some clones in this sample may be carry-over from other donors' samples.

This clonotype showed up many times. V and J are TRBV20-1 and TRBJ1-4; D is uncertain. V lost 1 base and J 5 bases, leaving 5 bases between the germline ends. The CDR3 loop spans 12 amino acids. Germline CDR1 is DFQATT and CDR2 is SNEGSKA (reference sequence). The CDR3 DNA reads TGCAGTGCTAGAGGCGCGAATGAAAAACTGTTTTTT. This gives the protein CSARGANEKLFF.

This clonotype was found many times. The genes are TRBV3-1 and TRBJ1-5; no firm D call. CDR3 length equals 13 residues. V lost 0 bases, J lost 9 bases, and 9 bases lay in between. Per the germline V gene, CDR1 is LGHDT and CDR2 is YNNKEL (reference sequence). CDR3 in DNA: TGTGCCAGCAGCCAAGATCTCATCGCGCCCCAGCATTTT. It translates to CASSQDLIAPQHF.

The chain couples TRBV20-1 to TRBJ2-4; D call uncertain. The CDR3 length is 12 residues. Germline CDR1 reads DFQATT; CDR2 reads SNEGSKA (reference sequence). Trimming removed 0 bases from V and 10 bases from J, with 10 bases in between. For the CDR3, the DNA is TGCAGTGCTAGAGATCTCTTGAGTATTCAGTACTTC. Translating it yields CSARDLLSIQYF.

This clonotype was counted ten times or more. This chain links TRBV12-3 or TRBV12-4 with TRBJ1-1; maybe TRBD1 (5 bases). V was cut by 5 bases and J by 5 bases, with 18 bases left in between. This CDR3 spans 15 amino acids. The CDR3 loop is CASSPYESGGTEAFF. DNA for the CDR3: TGTGCCAGCAGTCCCTATGAGTCCGGGGGAACTGAAGCTTTCTTT.

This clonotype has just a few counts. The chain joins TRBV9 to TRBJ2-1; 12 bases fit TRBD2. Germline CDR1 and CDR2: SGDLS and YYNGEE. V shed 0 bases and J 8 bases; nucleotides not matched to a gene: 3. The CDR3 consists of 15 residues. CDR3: CASSVGASGRDEQFF. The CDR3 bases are TGTGCCAGCAGCGTAGGGGCTAGCGGGAGGGATGAGCAGTTCTTC.

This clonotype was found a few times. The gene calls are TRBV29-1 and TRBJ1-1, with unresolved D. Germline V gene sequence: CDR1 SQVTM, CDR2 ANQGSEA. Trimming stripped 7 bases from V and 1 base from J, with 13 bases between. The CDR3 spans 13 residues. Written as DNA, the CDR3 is TGCAGCGGTGCAAGGCAGCCGAACACTGAAGCTTTCTTT. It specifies CSGARQPNTEAFF.

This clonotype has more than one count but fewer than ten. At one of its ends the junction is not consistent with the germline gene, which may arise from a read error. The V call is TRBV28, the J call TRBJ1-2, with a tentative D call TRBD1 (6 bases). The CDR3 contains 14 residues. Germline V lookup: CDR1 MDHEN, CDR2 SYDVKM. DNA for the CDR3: TGTGCCAGCACTTTAAGGACAGCCAACTATGGCTACACCTTC. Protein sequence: CASTLRTANYGYTF.

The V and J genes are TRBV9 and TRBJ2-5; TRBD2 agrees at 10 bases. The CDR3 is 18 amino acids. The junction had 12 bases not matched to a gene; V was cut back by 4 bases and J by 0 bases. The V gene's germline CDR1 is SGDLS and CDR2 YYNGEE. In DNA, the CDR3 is TGTGCCAGCAGCTTCCGCTCCGGACTAGCGGCTCACCAAGAGACCCAGTACTTC. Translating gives CASSFRSGLAAHQETQYF.

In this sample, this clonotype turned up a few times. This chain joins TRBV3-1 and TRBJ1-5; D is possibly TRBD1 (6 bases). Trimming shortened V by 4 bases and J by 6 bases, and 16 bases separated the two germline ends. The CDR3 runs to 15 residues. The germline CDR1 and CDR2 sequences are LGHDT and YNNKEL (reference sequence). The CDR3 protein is CASSPYGGFSQPQHF. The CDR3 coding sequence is TGTGCCAGCAGCCCCTATGGGGGCTTCAGTCAGCCCCAGCATTTT.

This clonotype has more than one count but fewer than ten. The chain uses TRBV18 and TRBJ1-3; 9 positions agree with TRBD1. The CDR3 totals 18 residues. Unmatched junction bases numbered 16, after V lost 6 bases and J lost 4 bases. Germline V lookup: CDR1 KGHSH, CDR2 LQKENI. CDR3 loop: CASSTITAGQGNGNTIYF. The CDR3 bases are TGTGCCAGCTCTACAATTACCGCGGGACAGGGTAACGGAAACACCATATATTTT.

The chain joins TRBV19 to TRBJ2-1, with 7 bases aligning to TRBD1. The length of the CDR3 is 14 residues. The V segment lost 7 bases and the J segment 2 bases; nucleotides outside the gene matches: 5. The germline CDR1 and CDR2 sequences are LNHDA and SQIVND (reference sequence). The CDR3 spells CASTDRAAYNEQFF. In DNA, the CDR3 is TGTGCCAGTACAGACAGGGCGGCCTACAATGAGCAGTTCTTC.

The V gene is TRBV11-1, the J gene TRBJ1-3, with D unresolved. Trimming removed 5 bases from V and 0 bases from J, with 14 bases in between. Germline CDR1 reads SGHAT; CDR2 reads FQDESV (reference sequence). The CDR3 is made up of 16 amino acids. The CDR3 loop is CASSRTRNPSGNTIYF. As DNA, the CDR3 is TGTGCCAGCAGCCGTACAAGGAACCCCTCTGGAAACACCATATATTTT. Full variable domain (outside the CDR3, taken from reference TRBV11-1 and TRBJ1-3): EAEVAQSPRYKITEKSQAVAFWCDPISGHATLYWYRQILGQGPELLVQFQDESVVDDSQLPKDRFSAERLKGVDSTLKIQPAELGDSAMYLCASSRTRNPSGNTIYFGEGSWLTVV.

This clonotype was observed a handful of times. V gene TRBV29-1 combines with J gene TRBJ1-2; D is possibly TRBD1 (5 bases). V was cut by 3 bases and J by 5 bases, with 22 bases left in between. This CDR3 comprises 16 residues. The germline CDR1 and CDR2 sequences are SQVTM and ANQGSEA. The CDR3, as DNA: TGCAGCGTTGATCGGTTCGTACAGGAGCTGCGATATGGCTACACCTTC. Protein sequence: CSVDRFVQELRYGYTF. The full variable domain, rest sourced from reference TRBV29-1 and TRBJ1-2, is SAVISQKPSRDICQRGTSLTIQCQVDSQVTMMFWYRQQPGQSLTLIATANQGSEATYESGFVIDKFPISRPNLTFSTLTVSNMSPEDSSIYLCSVDRFVQELRYGYTFGSGTRLTVV.

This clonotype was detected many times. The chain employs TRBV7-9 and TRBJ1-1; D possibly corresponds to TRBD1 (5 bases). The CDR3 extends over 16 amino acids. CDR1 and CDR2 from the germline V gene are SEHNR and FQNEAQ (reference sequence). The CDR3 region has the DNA TGTGTCGCTCCCCCCGGACGGGGGAATATGAACACTGAAGCTTTCTTT. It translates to CVAPPGRGNMNTEAFF.

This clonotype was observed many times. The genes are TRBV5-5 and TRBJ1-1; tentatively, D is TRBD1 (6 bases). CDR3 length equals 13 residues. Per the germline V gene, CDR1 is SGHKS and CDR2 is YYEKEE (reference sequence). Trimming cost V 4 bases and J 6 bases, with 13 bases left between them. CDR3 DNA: TGTGCCAGCAGCCCAGGGACAAGAGCTGAAGCTTTCTTT. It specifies CASSPGTRAEAFF.

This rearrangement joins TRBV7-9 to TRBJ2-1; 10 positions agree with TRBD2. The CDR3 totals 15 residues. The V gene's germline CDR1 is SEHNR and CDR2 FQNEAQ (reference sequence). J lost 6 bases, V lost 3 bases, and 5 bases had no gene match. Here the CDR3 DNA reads TGTGCCAGCAGCTTCGAGCGGGGGGGGATCAATGAGCAGTTCTTC. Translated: CASSFERGGINEQFF. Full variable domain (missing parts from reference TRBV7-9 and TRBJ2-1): DTGVSQNPRHKITKRGQNVTFRCDPISEHNRLYWYRQTLGQGPEFLTYFQNEAQLEKSRLLSDRFSAERPKGSFSTLEIQRTEQGDSAMYLCASSFERGGINEQFFGPGTRLTVL.

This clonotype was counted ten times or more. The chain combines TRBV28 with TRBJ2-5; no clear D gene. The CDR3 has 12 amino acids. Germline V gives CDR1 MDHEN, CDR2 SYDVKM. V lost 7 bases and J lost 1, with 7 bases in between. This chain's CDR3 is CASMRSQETQYF. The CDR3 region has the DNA TGTGCCAGCATGAGATCCCAAGAGACCCAGTACTTC.

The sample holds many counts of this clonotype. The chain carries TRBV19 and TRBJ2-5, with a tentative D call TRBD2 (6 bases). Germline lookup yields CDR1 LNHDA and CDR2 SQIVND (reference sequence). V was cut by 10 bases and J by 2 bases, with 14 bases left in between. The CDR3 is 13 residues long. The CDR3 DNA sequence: TGTGCCACTAGCGTCAACGTTCAAGAGACCCAGTACTTC. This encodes CATSVNVQETQYF.

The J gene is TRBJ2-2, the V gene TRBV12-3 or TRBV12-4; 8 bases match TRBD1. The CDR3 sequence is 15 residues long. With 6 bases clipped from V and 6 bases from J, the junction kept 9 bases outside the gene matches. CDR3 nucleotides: TGTGCCAGCAGACCCGGGACAGGAAGGTCCGGGGAGCTGTTTTTT. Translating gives CASRPGTGRSGELFF.

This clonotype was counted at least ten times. The CDR3 sequence: CASSSSSSNDEQFF. The DNA for the CDR3 is TGTGCCAGCAGCTCCAGTTCTAGCAACGATGAGCAGTTCTTC. J is TRBJ2-1 and V is TRBV7-9; D might be TRBD2 (5 bases). CDR1 is SEHNR, CDR2 FQNEAQ, per germline (reference sequence). V shed 4 bases and J shed 8 bases, with 15 bases lying between them. The CDR3 spans 14 residues.

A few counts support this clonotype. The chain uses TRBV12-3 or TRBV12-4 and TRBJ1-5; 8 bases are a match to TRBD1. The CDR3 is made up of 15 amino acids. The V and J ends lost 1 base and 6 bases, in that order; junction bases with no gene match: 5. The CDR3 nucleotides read TGTGCCAGCAGTTTAGTAGGACAGGGTGGTCAGCCCCAGCATTTT. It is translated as CASSLVGQGGQPQHF.

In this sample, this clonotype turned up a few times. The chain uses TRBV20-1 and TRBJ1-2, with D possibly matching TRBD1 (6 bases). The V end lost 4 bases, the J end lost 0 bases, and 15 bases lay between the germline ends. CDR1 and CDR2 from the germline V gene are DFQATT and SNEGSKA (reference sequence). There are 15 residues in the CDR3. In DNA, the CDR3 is TGCAGTGCTATACAACCGGGACACACTAACTATGGCTACACCTTC. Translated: CSAIQPGHTNYGYTF.

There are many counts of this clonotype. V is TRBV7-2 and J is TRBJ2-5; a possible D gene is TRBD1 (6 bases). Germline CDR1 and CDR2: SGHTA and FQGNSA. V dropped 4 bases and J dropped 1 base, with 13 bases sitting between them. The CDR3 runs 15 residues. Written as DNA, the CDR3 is TGTGCCAGCAGCTCCACAGGGATCTTCCAAGAGACCCAGTACTTC. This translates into CASSSTGIFQETQYF. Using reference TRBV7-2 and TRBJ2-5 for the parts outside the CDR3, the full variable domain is GAGVSQSPSNKVTEKGKDVELRCDPISGHTALYWYRQSLGQGLEFLIYFQGNSAPDKSGLPSDRFSAERTGGSVSTLTIQRTQQEDSAVYLCASSSTGIFQETQYFGPGTRLLVL.

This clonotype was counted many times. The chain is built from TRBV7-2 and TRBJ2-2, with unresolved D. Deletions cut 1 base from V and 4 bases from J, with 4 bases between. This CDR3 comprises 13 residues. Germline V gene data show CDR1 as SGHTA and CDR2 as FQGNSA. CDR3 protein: CASSLDFTGELFF. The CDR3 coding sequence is TGTGCCAGCAGCTTAGACTTCACCGGGGAGCTGTTTTTT.

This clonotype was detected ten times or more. The CDR3 loop reads CATSPDSHTEAFF. The CDR3 coding sequence is TGTGCCACCAGCCCGGACAGCCACACTGAAGCTTTCTTT. The chain uses TRBV24-1 and TRBJ1-1; D may be TRBD1 (6 bases). Trimming took 7 bases from V and 3 from J, leaving 11 bases between them. This CDR3 region has 13 residues. Germline CDR1 and CDR2: KGHDR and SFDVKD.

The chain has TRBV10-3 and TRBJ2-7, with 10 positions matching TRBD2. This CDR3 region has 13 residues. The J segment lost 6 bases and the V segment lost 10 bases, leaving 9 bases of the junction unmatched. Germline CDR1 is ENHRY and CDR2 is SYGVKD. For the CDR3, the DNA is TGTGCCACCCAGATAGCGGGAGGAGGCGAGCAGTACTTC. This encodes CATQIAGGGEQYF.

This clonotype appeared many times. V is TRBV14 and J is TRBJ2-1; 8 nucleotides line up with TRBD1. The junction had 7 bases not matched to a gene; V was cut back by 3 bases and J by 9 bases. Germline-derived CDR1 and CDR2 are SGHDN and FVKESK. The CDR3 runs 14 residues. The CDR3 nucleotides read TGTGCCAGCAGCCACGACAGGGGACGGACTGAGCAGTTCTTC. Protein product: CASSHDRGRTEQFF.

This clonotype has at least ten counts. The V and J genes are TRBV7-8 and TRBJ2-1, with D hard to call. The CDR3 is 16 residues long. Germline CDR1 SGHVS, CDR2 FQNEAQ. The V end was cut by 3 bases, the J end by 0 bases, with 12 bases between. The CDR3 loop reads CASSFRSFSSYNEQFF. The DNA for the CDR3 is TGTGCCAGCAGCTTTAGATCCTTCAGCTCCTACAATGAGCAGTTCTTC.